A single sample gave rise to the 7 T cell receptor beta chains below, sequenced in a study of CDR3 diversity in severe acne. TCRdb independently ran MiXCR on the PCR reads; one entry per CDR3 protein. The sample lists more than 85,000 distinct CDR3 sequences, about 49% occurring once. Sequenced material: blood. The origin of the receptors is a male donor with severe acne vulgaris.

As regards this clonotype: One junction end disagrees with the germline gene, perhaps due to a read error. This rearrangement joins TRBV28 to TRBJ1-5; 8 bases align to TRBD1. CDR3 length equals 14 residues. CDR1 and CDR2 (germline): MDHEN, SYDVKM. The CDR3: CASSTLQGVSAQHF. CDR3 DNA sequence: TGTGCCAGCAGTACTTTACAGGGGGTGTCAGCCCAGCATTTC.

The DNA of the CDR3 is TGCGCCAGCAGCCAAGCGTACGGGAGCCCAGATACGCAGTATTTT. It encodes CASSQAYGSPDTQYF. J is TRBJ2-3 and V is TRBV4-3; D perhaps matches TRBD2 (6 bases). CDR3 length: 15 amino acids. The V gene lost 1 base and the J gene lost 4 bases, with 12 bases spanning the gap. The germline CDR1 and CDR2 sequences are LGHNA and YSLEER.

The V and J genes are TRBV28 and TRBJ2-6; TRBD2 is a possible D gene (6 bases). This CDR3 is built from 18 residues. With 1 base removed from V and 1 base from J, the gap between germline ends came to 14 bases. Germline CDR1 MDHEN, CDR2 SYDVKM. The CDR3 loop is CASSLSRDYWSGANVLTF. In nucleotides, the CDR3 is TGTGCCAGCAGTTTATCGCGGGATTATTGGTCTGGGGCCAACGTCCTGACTTTC.

The V call is TRBV5-1, the J call TRBJ1-1, with unresolved D. CDR1 SGHRS and CDR2 YFSETQ come from the germline V gene. The CDR3 consists of 16 residues. V dropped 2 bases and J dropped 5 bases, with 19 bases sitting between them. CDR3 sequence: CASSLRPESGETEAFF. The CDR3 DNA follows: TGCGCCAGCAGCTTACGCCCCGAATCTGGGGAGACTGAAGCTTTCTTT. Variable domain in full (rest from reference TRBV5-1 and TRBJ1-1): KAGVTQTPRYLIKTRGQQVTLSCSPISGHRSVSWYQQTPGQGLQFLFEYFSETQRNKGNFPGRFSGRQFSNSRSEMNVSTLELGDSALYLCASSLRPESGETEAFFGQGTRLTVV.

This clonotype was detected many times. The chain couples TRBV5-8 to TRBJ2-7; no definite D call. The germline V and J ends were trimmed by 0 bases and 8 bases, with 3 bases remaining between them. The CDR3 contains 10 residues. Germline values: CDR1 SGHTS, CDR2 YDEGEE. As DNA, the CDR3 is TGTGCCAGCAGCTTGGGTAAGCAGTACTTC. It codes for CASSLGKQYF.

The table lists this clonotype with many counts. Here the CDR3 DNA reads TGTGCCAGCAGTGTAAGGGTTGGACAGGGCGAAAAACTGTTTTTT. Amino acid sequence: CASSVRVGQGEKLFF. The V gene is TRBV25-1, the J gene TRBJ1-4, with 8 positions matching TRBD1. V shed 4 bases and J 8 bases; nucleotides not matched to a gene: 9. In germline, CDR1 is MGHDK, CDR2 SYGVNS. This CDR3 comprises 15 residues.

V is TRBV29-1 and J is TRBJ1-2; 7 nucleotides line up with TRBD1. This CDR3 spans 13 amino acids. The V and J ends lost 7 bases and 4 bases, in that order; junction bases with no gene match: 9. Germline CDR1 SQVTM, CDR2 ANQGSEA. The CDR3 loop is CSAETGTPYGYTF. CDR3 nucleotide sequence: TGCAGCGCTGAGACAGGGACACCCTATGGCTACACCTTC.